This T cell receptor (beta chain) was sequenced for a study of T-cell reconstitution after alpha-beta-depleted transplantation in children. This clonotype appeared many times. The CDR3 spans 14 residues. V was shortened by 6 bases and J by 0 bases, with 8 bases between the two germline ends. The germline gives CDR1 MGHDK, CDR2 SYGVNS. Unique molecular identifiers were incorporated during preparation of the TCRbeta library. MiXCR, applied by TCRdb to the PCR reads, yields one record per CDR3 protein. The repertoire holds about 460,000 distinct CDR3 sequences, with 8% to 11% as singletons. The chain couples TRBV25-1 to TRBJ2-2, with D possibly TRBD1 on 5 matching bases. The sequencing used PBMCs, collected before TCRalphabeta/CD19-depleted stem cell transplant. This receptor was taken from a child aged 2 to 10 with inherited bone marrow failure, due to receive a stem cell transplant. The CDR3 sequence is CASSGHPNTGELFF. CDR3 in DNA: TGTGCCAGCAGCGGACACCCGAACACCGGGGAGCTGTTTTTT.